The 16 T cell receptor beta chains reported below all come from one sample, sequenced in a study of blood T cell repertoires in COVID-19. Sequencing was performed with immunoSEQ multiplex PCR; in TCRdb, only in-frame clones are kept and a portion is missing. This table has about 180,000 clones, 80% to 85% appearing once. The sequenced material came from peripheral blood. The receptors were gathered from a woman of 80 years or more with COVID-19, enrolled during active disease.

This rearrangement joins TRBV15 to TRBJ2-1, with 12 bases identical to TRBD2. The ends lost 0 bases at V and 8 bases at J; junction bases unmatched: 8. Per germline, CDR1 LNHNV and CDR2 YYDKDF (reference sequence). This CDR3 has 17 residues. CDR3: CATSRDMTLAGGDEQFF. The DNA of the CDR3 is TGTGCCACCAGCAGAGATATGACCCTAGCGGGAGGGGATGAGCAGTTCTTC.

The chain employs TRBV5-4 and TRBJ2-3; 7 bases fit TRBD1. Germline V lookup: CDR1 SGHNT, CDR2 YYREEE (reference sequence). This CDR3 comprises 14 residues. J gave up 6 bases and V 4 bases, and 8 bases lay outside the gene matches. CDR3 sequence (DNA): TGTGCCAGCAGCCAGTCGACAGGGCCGGATACGCAGTATTTT. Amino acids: CASSQSTGPDTQYF.

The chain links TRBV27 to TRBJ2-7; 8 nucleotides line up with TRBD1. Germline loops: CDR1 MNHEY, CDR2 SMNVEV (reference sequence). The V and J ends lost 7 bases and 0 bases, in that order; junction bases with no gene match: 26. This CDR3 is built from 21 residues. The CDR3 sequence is CASILPRQGISGGRSSYEQYF. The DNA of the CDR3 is TGTGCCAGCATCCTCCCTCGACAGGGGATATCGGGCGGCCGGAGCTCCTACGAGCAGTACTTC.

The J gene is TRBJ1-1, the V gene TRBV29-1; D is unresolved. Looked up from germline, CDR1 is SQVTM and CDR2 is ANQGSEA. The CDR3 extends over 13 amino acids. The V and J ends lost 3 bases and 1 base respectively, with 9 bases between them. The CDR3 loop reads CSVDKAANTEAFF. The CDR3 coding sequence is TGCAGCGTTGATAAGGCGGCGAACACTGAAGCTTTCTTT.

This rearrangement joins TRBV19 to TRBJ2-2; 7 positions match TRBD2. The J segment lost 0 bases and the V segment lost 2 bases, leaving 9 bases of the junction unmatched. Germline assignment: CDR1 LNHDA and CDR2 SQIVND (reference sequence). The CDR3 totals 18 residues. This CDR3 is CASSIFFRGEPNTGELFF. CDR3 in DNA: TGTGCCAGTAGTATATTCTTCCGGGGGGAACCGAACACCGGGGAGCTGTTTTTT.

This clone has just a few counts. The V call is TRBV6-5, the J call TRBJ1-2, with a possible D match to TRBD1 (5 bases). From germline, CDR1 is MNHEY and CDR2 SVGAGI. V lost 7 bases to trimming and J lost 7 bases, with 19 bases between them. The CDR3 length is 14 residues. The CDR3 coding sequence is TGTGCCAGCACCTCCGGGGGGGTCGGTGGTGGCTACACCTTC. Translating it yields CASTSGGVGGGYTF.

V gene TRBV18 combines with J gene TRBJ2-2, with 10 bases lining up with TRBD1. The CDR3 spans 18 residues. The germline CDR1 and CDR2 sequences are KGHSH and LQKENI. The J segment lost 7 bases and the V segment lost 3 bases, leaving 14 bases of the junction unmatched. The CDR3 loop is CASSPLRRDRGQSGELFF. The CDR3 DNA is TGTGCCAGCTCACCGCTACGGCGTGACAGGGGGCAAAGCGGGGAGCTGTTTTTT.

CDR3 in DNA: TGTGCCAGCAGTTTCTGGGCCAATCAGCCCCAGCATTTT. Translation: CASSFWANQPQHF. The gene calls are TRBV28 and TRBJ1-5, with D unresolved. The CDR3 is made up of 13 amino acids. V was pared by 3 bases and J by 3 bases, with 6 bases between. Germline V gene lookup returns CDR1 MDHEN and CDR2 SYDVKM.

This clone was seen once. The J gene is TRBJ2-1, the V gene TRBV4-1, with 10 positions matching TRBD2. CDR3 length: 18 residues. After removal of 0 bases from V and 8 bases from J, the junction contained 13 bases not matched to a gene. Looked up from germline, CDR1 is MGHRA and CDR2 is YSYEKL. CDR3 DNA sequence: TGCGCCAGCAGCCAAGAGGCCCCACATACTAGCGGGATTGATGAGCAGTTCTTC. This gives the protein CASSQEAPHTSGIDEQFF.

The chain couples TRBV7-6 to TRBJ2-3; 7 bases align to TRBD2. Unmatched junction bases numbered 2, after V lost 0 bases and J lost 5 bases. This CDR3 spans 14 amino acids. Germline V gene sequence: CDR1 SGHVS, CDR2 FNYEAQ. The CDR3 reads CASSLAGGLDTQYF. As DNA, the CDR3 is TGTGCCAGCAGCTTAGCGGGGGGGTTAGATACGCAGTATTTT.

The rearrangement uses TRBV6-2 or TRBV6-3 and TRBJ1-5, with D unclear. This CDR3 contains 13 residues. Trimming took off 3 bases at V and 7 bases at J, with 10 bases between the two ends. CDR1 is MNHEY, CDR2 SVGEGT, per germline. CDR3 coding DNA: TGTGCCAGCAGTTATCACCCGAGCCAGCCCCAGCATTTT. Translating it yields CASSYHPSQPQHF.

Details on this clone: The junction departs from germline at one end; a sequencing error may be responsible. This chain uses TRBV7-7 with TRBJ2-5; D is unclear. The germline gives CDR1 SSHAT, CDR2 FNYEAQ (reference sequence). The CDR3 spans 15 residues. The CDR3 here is CASSPYPGYQETQYF. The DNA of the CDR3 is TGTGCTAGCAGCCCCTACCCCGGTTACCAAGAGACCCAGTACTTC.

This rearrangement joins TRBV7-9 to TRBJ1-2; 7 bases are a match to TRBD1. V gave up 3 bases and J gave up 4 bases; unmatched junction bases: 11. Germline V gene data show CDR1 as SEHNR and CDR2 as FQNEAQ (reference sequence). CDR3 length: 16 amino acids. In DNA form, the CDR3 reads TGTGCCAGCAGCTTTTTGCCGGACAGGCGATCCTATGGCTACACCTTC. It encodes CASSFLPDRRSYGYTF.

The DNA for the CDR3 is TGTGCCAGCAGCTGGGTGAAGGGAGCGGGAGCATTAAGGAACACCGGGGAGCTGTTTTTT. This codes for CASSWVKGAGALRNTGELFF. V and J are TRBV5-4 and TRBJ2-2; 8 nucleotides align to TRBD2. CDR1 and CDR2 (germline): SGHNT, YYREEE (reference sequence). This CDR3 spans 20 amino acids. With 3 bases clipped from V and 1 base from J, the junction kept 17 bases outside the gene matches.

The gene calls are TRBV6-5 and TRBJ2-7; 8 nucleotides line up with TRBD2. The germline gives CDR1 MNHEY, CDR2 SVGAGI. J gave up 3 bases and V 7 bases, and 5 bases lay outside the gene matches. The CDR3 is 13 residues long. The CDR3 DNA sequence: TGTGCCAGCACCTACGGGGGGGGCTACGAGCAGTACTTC. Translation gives CASTYGGGYEQYF.

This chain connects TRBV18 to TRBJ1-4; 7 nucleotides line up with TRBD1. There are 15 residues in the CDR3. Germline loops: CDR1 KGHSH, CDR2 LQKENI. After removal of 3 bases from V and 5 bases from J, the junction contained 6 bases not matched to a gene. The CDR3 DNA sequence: TGTGCCAGCTCACCGTCCAGGGGGAGGAATGAAAAACTGTTTTTT. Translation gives CASSPSRGRNEKLFF.